Below, one T cell receptor (beta chain) is given with its context. These data come from a study of blood T cell repertoires in COVID-19. Study at large: Spain, Italy and the United States supplied samples that represented acute and convalescent COVID-19.

The study assigned cohorts using participant-reported clinical history. The CDR3 spans 15 residues. The J segment lost 0 bases and the V segment lost 5 bases, leaving 6 bases of the junction unmatched. Per the germline V gene, CDR1 is SGHTA and CDR2 is FQGNSA. Per the authors' pipeline: Cell counts per sample came from amplifying reference gene primers. Profiled with immunoSEQ multiplex PCR; TCRdb holds only in-frame clones, not every one. The DNA gave D and trimming, while V, J and clone size come from that table. The sample holds approximately 230,000 clones, approximately 82% seen once. The source is a man aged 40-49 years who had recovered from COVID-19. The sequencing sample was made of PBMCs or T cells enriched from blood (not recorded which). The rearrangement links TRBV7-2 to TRBJ2-7, with TRBD2 matching over 8 bases. The CDR3 DNA sequence: TGTGCCAGCAGCACCTCCGGGACTAGCTCCTACGAGCAGTACTTC. It codes for CASSTSGTSSYEQYF.